This passage covers 8 T cell receptor beta chains from one sample sequenced in a study of blood T cell repertoires in COVID-19. The repertoire was sequenced with immunoSEQ multiplex PCR; TCRdb's copy has only in-frame clones and lacks some. The table shows roughly 150,000 clones, with around 84% occurring only once. What was sequenced was peripheral blood. The source is a woman aged 50 to 60 with COVID-19, enrolled during active disease.

This rearrangement joins TRBV28 to TRBJ1-6; 9 bases map to TRBD1. CDR1 is MDHEN and CDR2 is SYDVKM in the germline V gene. V shed 2 bases, J shed 6 bases, and the junction held 5 bases outside the gene matches. The CDR3 loop spans 16 amino acids. CDR3 protein: CASSLPGTGPNSPLHF. CDR3 coding DNA: TGTGCCAGCAGTTTACCCGGGACAGGGCCTAATTCACCCCTCCACTTT.

This clone has only a few counts. DNA for the CDR3: TGTGCCAGCAGCGTAGCGGGTAGCGCAAGCTCCTACGAGCAGTACTTC. As protein: CASSVAGSASSYEQYF. The chain combines TRBV9 with TRBJ2-7, with D possibly being TRBD2 (5 bases). Trimming removed 0 bases at V and 0 bases at J, with 13 bases between. The germline V gene encodes CDR1 SGDLS and CDR2 YYNGEE. CDR3 length: 16 amino acids.

The chain couples TRBV11-2 to TRBJ2-7; 9 bases match TRBD1. The CDR3 has 16 residues. CDR1 and CDR2 from the germline V gene are SGHAT and FQNNGV. The trim removed 5 bases at V and 7 bases at J, leaving 15 bases unmatched. The DNA for the CDR3 is TGTGCCAGCAGCGACCTTGGGACAGGGCCTCTCGGAGAGCAGTACTTC. It translates to CASSDLGTGPLGEQYF.

The sample holds many counts of this clone. The chain links TRBV4-1 to TRBJ2-5; D remains unclear. Deletions cut 1 base from V and 1 base from J, with 10 bases between. CDR1 is MGHRA and CDR2 is YSYEKL in the germline V gene. This CDR3 comprises 15 residues. This chain's CDR3 is CASSQGGLPQETQYF. The CDR3 DNA reads as TGCGCCAGCAGCCAAGGTGGTCTACCCCAAGAGACCCAGTACTTC.

The rearrangement joins TRBV27 to TRBJ1-1; D gene unclear. This CDR3 has 13 amino acids. CDR1 is MNHEY and CDR2 is SMNVEV in the germline V gene (reference sequence). V was pared by 4 bases and J by 1 base, with 7 bases between. The CDR3 reads CASSSLGNTEAFF. For the CDR3, the DNA is TGTGCCAGCAGTTCCCTCGGGAACACTGAAGCTTTCTTT.

This sequence joins TRBV19 and TRBJ2-3, with D perhaps TRBD2 (6 bases). CDR3 length: 16 amino acids. Per germline, CDR1 LNHDA and CDR2 SQIVND (reference sequence). Trimming pared 8 bases from V and 3 bases from J, leaving 21 bases between. Here the CDR3 DNA reads TGTGCCAGTCGAAGTCCGGGACTCCTAGGGACAGATACGCAGTATTTT. It yields the protein CASRSPGLLGTDTQYF.

This rearrangement joins TRBV10-3 to TRBJ1-5, with 8 bases identical to TRBD1. Germline CDR1 and CDR2: ENHRY and SYGVKD. V lost 8 bases, J lost 4 bases, and 4 bases stayed unmatched. This CDR3 comprises 13 residues. The CDR3 DNA reads TGTGCCATCGGAACAGGGGGGAATCAGCCCCAGCATTTT. Residues: CAIGTGGNQPQHF.

In this sample, this clone turned up once. The chain joins TRBV4-2 to TRBJ2-5, with 12 positions matching TRBD2. CDR1 and CDR2 from the germline V gene are LGHNA and YNFKEQ. CDR3 length: 17 amino acids. V lost 0 bases and J lost 5; bases outside the gene matches: 7. The CDR3 DNA reads as TGTGCCAGCAGCCAAGACCTTTGGACTAGCGGGGTGGAGACCCAGTACTTC. Its protein is CASSQDLWTSGVETQYF.